Shown below are 30 T cell receptor beta chains from a single sample sequenced in a study of Graves' ophthalmopathy and Graves' hyperthyroidism. Transcripts of RNA were the source for amplifying TCR beta CDR3 regions. HTBI primers were employed in first-round RT-PCR, then a second-round multiplex PCR followed. TCRdb re-analysed the multiplex PCR reads in MiXCR, keeping a single row per CDR3 protein. This table has about half a million distinct CDR3 sequences, about 15% appearing once. Sequenced input: blood. These TCRs come from a woman under 40 with Graves' ophthalmopathy.

This clonotype was recorded at least ten times. The J gene is TRBJ2-2, the V gene TRBV10-3; D gene unclear. CDR1 is ENHRY and CDR2 is SYGVKD in the germline V gene. CDR3 length: 15 amino acids. With 9 bases removed from V and 7 bases from J, the gap between germline ends came to 21 bases. CDR3 in amino acids: CAIMNAGPYGGELFF. In nucleotides, the CDR3 is TGTGCCATAATGAATGCCGGCCCTTACGGCGGGGAGCTGTTTTTT.

The chain has TRBV27 and TRBJ2-7, with TRBD2 as a possible D gene (6 bases). CDR3 length: 11 amino acids. Germline V gene lookup returns CDR1 MNHEY and CDR2 SMNVEV (reference sequence). The V end lost 10 bases, the J end lost 6 bases, and 13 bases lay between the germline ends. CDR3 protein: CATSGVIEQYF. The CDR3 region has the DNA TGTGCCACCTCGGGGGTCATCGAGCAGTACTTC.

This clonotype was picked up many times. The rearrangement joins TRBV7-9 to TRBJ1-5, with D perhaps matching TRBD1 (5 bases). Trimming left V 2 bases short and J 3 bases short, with 11 bases between. In germline, CDR1 is SEHNR, CDR2 FQNEAQ (reference sequence). The CDR3 spans 15 residues. The DNA of the CDR3 is TGTGCCAGCAGCTTATCCACAGGCTACAATCAGCCCCAGCATTTT. It translates to CASSLSTGYNQPQHF. Together with reference TRBV7-9 and TRBJ1-5, the CDR3 gives the full variable domain: DTGVSQNPRHKITKRGQNVTFRCDPISEHNRLYWYRQTLGQGPEFLTYFQNEAQLEKSRLLSDRFSAERPKGSFSTLEIQRTEQGDSAMYLCASSLSTGYNQPQHFGDGTRLSIL.

This chain links TRBV6-2 or TRBV6-3 with TRBJ2-7; a weak D match, TRBD1 (7 bases). CDR1 is MNHEY and CDR2 is SVGEGT in the germline V gene. The CDR3 runs 18 residues. The V and J ends lost 5 bases and 12 bases respectively, with 35 bases between them. CDR3 region: CASSHTTRGIVEGETLYF. The CDR3 DNA reads TGTGCCAGCAGTCACACCACCAGGGGGATAGTGGAGGGAGAGACCCTGTACTTC.

At least ten counts were recorded for this clonotype. This chain joins TRBV6-2 or TRBV6-3 and TRBJ1-2; the D is unclear. V shed 5 bases and J shed 2 bases, with 6 bases lying between them. The CDR3 runs to 12 residues. CDR1 MNHEY and CDR2 SVGEGT come from the germline V gene. The CDR3 DNA reads as TGTGCCAGCAGTGAGATAAACTATGGCTACACCTTC. It is translated as CASSEINYGYTF.

This clonotype came up many times. This chain links TRBV19 with TRBJ2-7, with D tentatively TRBD1 or TRBD2 (5 bases each). The CDR3 totals 12 residues. Trimming stripped 4 bases from V and 6 bases from J, with 10 bases between. Looked up from germline, CDR1 is LNHDA and CDR2 is SQIVND (reference sequence). Here the CDR3 reads CASSKRGREQYF. CDR3 nucleotide sequence: TGTGCCAGTAGTAAGAGGGGACGCGAGCAGTACTTC. Full variable domain (remainder filled in from reference TRBV19 and TRBJ2-7): DGGITQSPKYLFRKEGQNVTLSCEQNLNHDAMYWYRQDPGQGLRLIYYSQIVNDFQKGDIAEGYSVSREKKESFPLTVTSAQKNPTAFYLCASSKRGREQYFGPGTRLTVT.

The rearrangement joins TRBV6-1 to TRBJ2-7; D possibly corresponds to TRBD1 (5 bases). The CDR3 has 14 residues. The V and J ends lost 5 bases and 2 bases respectively, with 13 bases between them. Looked up from germline, CDR1 is MNHNS and CDR2 is SASEGT. The CDR3 here is CASSSPGNPYEQYF. CDR3 in DNA: TGTGCCAGCAGTAGCCCAGGGAACCCCTACGAGCAGTACTTC.

This clonotype occurred a few times. The chain carries TRBV27 and TRBJ1-1, with D maybe TRBD1 (6 bases). This CDR3 has 14 residues. Looked up from germline, CDR1 is MNHEY and CDR2 is SMNVEV (reference sequence). The V end was cut by 6 bases, the J end by 0 bases, with 11 bases between. CDR3 nucleotides: TGTGCCAGCAGCCCAGGGGCCTTGAACACTGAAGCTTTCTTT. Its translation is CASSPGALNTEAFF.

This clonotype was counted between two and nine times. The chain employs TRBV15 and TRBJ2-6; TRBD1 matches 9 bases. Per the germline V gene, CDR1 is LNHNV and CDR2 is YYDKDF (reference sequence). The CDR3 totals 18 residues. V lost 3 bases and J lost 0; bases outside the gene matches: 6. Here the CDR3 DNA reads TGTGCCACCAGCAGGTCTACAGGGGGCCCCTCTGGGGCCAACGTCCTGACTTTC. It translates to CATSRSTGGPSGANVLTF.

Ten or more counts support this clonotype. V gene TRBV20-1 combines with J gene TRBJ2-7; TRBD2 matches 11 bases. The V gene end was trimmed by 4 bases and the J gene end by 6 bases; junction bases not matched to a gene: 11. Germline V gene lookup returns CDR1 DFQATT and CDR2 SNEGSKA (reference sequence). CDR3 length equals 15 residues. The CDR3 DNA follows: TGCAGTGCTAAGACTAGCGGGAACACCCAGCTCGAGCAGTACTTC. The encoded protein is CSAKTSGNTQLEQYF.

This clonotype has a handful of counts. The chain links TRBV3-1 to TRBJ2-7; TRBD2 agrees at 10 bases. Trimming removed 3 bases from V and 3 bases from J; junction bases left unmatched: 5. From germline, CDR1 is LGHDT and CDR2 YNNKEL (reference sequence). The CDR3 covers 15 residues. As DNA, the CDR3 is TGTGCCAGCAGCCAGGCGGGACTAGCGATCTACGAGCAGTACTTC. This translates into CASSQAGLAIYEQYF.

This clonotype showed up many times. The V and J genes are TRBV28 and TRBJ1-2; D is unclear. Germline CDR1 is MDHEN and CDR2 is SYDVKM. The CDR3 has 15 residues. Trimming cost V 6 bases and J 2 bases, with 16 bases left between them. The CDR3 nucleotides are TGTGCCAGCAGCTCGACCGGTTATGGGAACTATGGCTACACCTTC. Amino acids: CASSSTGYGNYGYTF.

J is TRBJ1-1 and V is TRBV30; the D is unclear. The CDR3 length is 14 residues. Germline lookup yields CDR1 GTSNPN and CDR2 SVGIG (reference sequence). With 0 bases removed from V and 0 bases from J, the gap between germline ends came to 8 bases. The chain's CDR3 is CAWSVDTVNTEAFF. The DNA for the CDR3 is TGTGCCTGGAGTGTAGACACCGTGAACACTGAAGCTTTCTTT. The full variable domain, rest sourced from reference TRBV30 and TRBJ1-1, is SQTIHQWPATLVQPVGSPLSLECTVEGTSNPNLYWYRQAAGRGLQLLFYSVGIGQISSEVPQNLSASRPQDRQFILSSKKLLLSDSGFYLCAWSVDTVNTEAFFGQGTRLTVV.

This clonotype was counted many times. This rearrangement joins TRBV24-1 to TRBJ2-7; D perhaps matches TRBD1 (5 bases). Between the trimmed V and J ends, which lost 5 bases and 13 bases, there was a span of 11 bases. This CDR3 spans 10 amino acids. Germline assignment: CDR1 KGHDR and CDR2 SFDVKD. The chain's CDR3 is CATSVAGIYF. The DNA for the CDR3 is TGTGCCACCAGTGTTGCAGGGATATACTTC.

In this sample, this clonotype turned up many times. This chain uses TRBV12-3 or TRBV12-4 with TRBJ1-2; D call uncertain. V was shortened by 6 bases and J by 8 bases, with 13 bases between the two germline ends. The CDR3 consists of 12 residues. The CDR3 is CASRNRRGGYTF. The CDR3 DNA sequence: TGTGCCAGCAGAAACCGCCGAGGAGGCTACACCTTC.

This clonotype showed up many times. V usage is TRBV4-1 and J usage is TRBJ1-6; 9 bases match TRBD1. V lost 3 bases, J lost 0 bases, and 6 bases stayed unmatched. CDR1 is MGHRA, CDR2 YSYEKL, per germline. The CDR3 loop spans 18 amino acids. The CDR3 DNA sequence: TGCGCCAGCAGCCATCTCCCGGGACAGGGCTCCTATAATTCACCCCTCCACTTT. It encodes CASSHLPGQGSYNSPLHF.

In its sample, this clonotype was seen many times. The V and J genes are TRBV29-1 and TRBJ1-1; D is unresolved. Per germline, CDR1 SQVTM and CDR2 ANQGSEA. The CDR3 contains 13 residues. Trimming took 3 bases from V and 3 from J, leaving 11 bases between them. CDR3 protein: CSVDLQVHTEAFF. Written as DNA, the CDR3 is TGCAGCGTTGATCTCCAGGTCCACACTGAAGCTTTCTTT. The whole variable domain, filled in from reference TRBV29-1 and TRBJ1-1, reads SAVISQKPSRDICQRGTSLTIQCQVDSQVTMMFWYRQQPGQSLTLIATANQGSEATYESGFVIDKFPISRPNLTFSTLTVSNMSPEDSSIYLCSVDLQVHTEAFFGQGTRLTVV.

The J gene is TRBJ2-4, the V gene TRBV11-3, with D maybe TRBD1 (6 bases). V was shortened by 5 bases and J by 0 bases, with 14 bases between the two germline ends. The germline V gene encodes CDR1 SGHNT and CDR2 YENEEA. The CDR3 runs to 16 residues. The CDR3 here is CASSPGQSSAKNIQYF. The CDR3 region has the DNA TGTGCCAGCAGCCCCGGACAGTCCTCAGCCAAAAACATTCAGTACTTC.

At least ten counts were recorded for this clonotype. V gene TRBV6-1 combines with J gene TRBJ1-5, with D possibly TRBD1 on 6 matching bases. Trimming removed 3 bases from V and 0 bases from J, with 9 bases in between. The CDR3 length is 15 residues. Germline lookup yields CDR1 MNHNS and CDR2 SASEGT. This chain's CDR3 is CASSERGYSNQPQHF. As DNA, the CDR3 is TGTGCCAGCAGTGAGAGGGGGTATAGCAATCAGCCCCAGCATTTT.

The CDR3 loop reads CASSPGLAYGYTF. The CDR3 nucleotides are TGTGCCAGCAGCCCGGGACTAGCCTATGGCTACACCTTC. The rearrangement links TRBV12-3 or TRBV12-4 to TRBJ1-2; possibly TRBD1 for D (5 bases). The CDR3 consists of 13 residues. Trimming removed 6 bases from V and 4 bases from J, with 12 bases in between.

This chain joins TRBV20-1 and TRBJ1-5; 7 nucleotides align to TRBD1. V dropped 1 base and J dropped 6; count of bases not matched to a gene: 9. This CDR3 is 15 amino acids long. Germline lookup yields CDR1 DFQATT and CDR2 SNEGSKA (reference sequence). The DNA for the CDR3 is TGCAGTGCTAGAGCCCGTAAGGGGGCTGGTCAGCCCCAGCATTTT. Protein sequence: CSARARKGAGQPQHF.

A word on this clonotype: With a much larger clone just one base away, this may be a read error. The chain carries TRBV20-1 and TRBJ2-7; 9 positions match TRBD1. This CDR3 has 15 residues. Germline CDR1 reads DFQATT; CDR2 reads SNEGSKA (reference sequence). CDR3 in amino acids: CSASLPQGAVYEHYF. The CDR3 DNA reads as TGCAGTGCTAGCCTCCCACAGGGGGCGGTGTACGAGCATTACTTC.

A remark on this clonotype: A much larger clone lies one base from this, so it may be a read error. This CDR3 is missing its conserved last phenylalanine or tryptophan, likely due to a read error. The chain joins TRBV7-9 to TRBJ1-1; D remains unclear. This CDR3 has 12 residues. The germline V gene has CDR1 SEHNR and CDR2 FQNEAQ (reference sequence). Trimming took off 8 bases at V and 4 bases at J, with 11 bases between the two ends. CDR3 bases: TGTGCCAGCGTCGTCCCGGGCACTGAAGCTTTCGTT. As protein: CASVVPGTEAFV.

Remarks on this clonotype: Germline is not matched at one junction end, which may reflect a read error. The chain couples TRBV30 to TRBJ2-7; D remains unclear. The CDR3 covers 11 residues. Germline loops: CDR1 GTSNPN, CDR2 SVGIG (reference sequence). The CDR3 region has the DNA TGTGCCTGGATTGTACTATACGATCAGTACTTC. Translation gives CAWIVLYDQYF.

This clonotype was recorded at least ten times. The chain combines TRBV30 with TRBJ2-7; 9 bases align to TRBD1. From germline, CDR1 is GTSNPN and CDR2 SVGIG (reference sequence). The V segment lost 5 bases and the J segment 3 bases; nucleotides outside the gene matches: 5. This CDR3 comprises 13 residues. The CDR3 sequence: CAWERDRDYEQYF. DNA for the CDR3: TGTGCCTGGGAACGGGACAGGGACTACGAGCAGTACTTC. The full variable domain, rest sourced from reference TRBV30 and TRBJ2-7, is SQTIHQWPATLVQPVGSPLSLECTVEGTSNPNLYWYRQAAGRGLQLLFYSVGIGQISSEVPQNLSASRPQDRQFILSSKKLLLSDSGFYLCAWERDRDYEQYFGPGTRLTVT.

This clonotype has at least ten counts. CDR3 sequence reads: CASSIGGLSTEAFF. The DNA for the CDR3 is TGTGCCAGTAGTATCGGAGGGCTGAGCACTGAAGCTTTCTTT. The chain employs TRBV19 and TRBJ1-1; no reliable D call. CDR3 length equals 14 residues. Germline loops: CDR1 LNHDA, CDR2 SQIVND (reference sequence). Trimming pared 3 bases from V and 4 bases from J, leaving 12 bases between.

This clonotype occurred many times. The chain is built from TRBV2 and TRBJ1-6; D possibly corresponds to TRBD1 (6 bases). CDR1 SNHLY and CDR2 FYNNEI come from the germline V gene. V was shortened by 0 bases and J by 7 bases, with 16 bases between the two germline ends. The CDR3 length is 17 residues. The CDR3 sequence: CASSEAGVTGPNSPLHF. CDR3 coding DNA: TGTGCCAGCAGTGAAGCGGGGGTAACAGGGCCCAATTCACCCCTCCACTTT. Full variable domain (outside the CDR3, taken from reference TRBV2 and TRBJ1-6): EPEVTQTPSHQVTQMGQEVILRCVPISNHLYFYWYRQILGQKVEFLVSFYNNEISEKSEIFDDQFSVERPDGSNFTLKIRSTKLEDSAMYFCASSEAGVTGPNSPLHFGNGTRLTVT.

In this sample, this clonotype turned up once. The conserved closing phenylalanine or tryptophan is absent in this CDR3, likely reflecting a read error. The rearrangement links TRBV12-3 or TRBV12-4 to TRBJ1-1; 8 bases map to TRBD1. The V and J ends lost 5 bases and 5 bases, in that order; junction bases with no gene match: 10. The CDR3 is made up of 15 amino acids. The CDR3 is CASSPGTGGMTEAFY. Written as DNA, the CDR3 is TGTGCCAGCAGTCCAGGTACAGGGGGTATGACTGAAGCTTTCTAT.

This clonotype has at least ten counts. The rearrangement joins TRBV12-3 or TRBV12-4 to TRBJ1-2, with D perhaps matching TRBD1 (5 bases). V gave up 6 bases and J gave up 7 bases, with 18 bases separating them. There are 14 residues in the CDR3. The CDR3 loop reads CASSLGTEGLGYTF. CDR3 DNA sequence: TGTGCCAGCAGCCTGGGGACGGAAGGGCTTGGCTACACCTTC.

The sample holds many counts of this clonotype. V and J are TRBV5-1 and TRBJ1-1, with TRBD1 as a possible D gene (6 bases). CDR1 SGHRS and CDR2 YFSETQ come from the germline V gene. This CDR3 is built from 16 residues. The germline V and J ends were trimmed by 4 bases and 1 base, with 17 bases remaining between them. The CDR3 coding sequence is TGCGCCAGCAGCAGATTACTGACAGGCACGAACACTGAAGCTTTCTTT. Its translation: CASSRLLTGTNTEAFF. Together with reference TRBV5-1 and TRBJ1-1, the CDR3 gives the full variable domain: KAGVTQTPRYLIKTRGQQVTLSCSPISGHRSVSWYQQTPGQGLQFLFEYFSETQRNKGNFPGRFSGRQFSNSRSEMNVSTLELGDSALYLCASSRLLTGTNTEAFFGQGTRLTVV.